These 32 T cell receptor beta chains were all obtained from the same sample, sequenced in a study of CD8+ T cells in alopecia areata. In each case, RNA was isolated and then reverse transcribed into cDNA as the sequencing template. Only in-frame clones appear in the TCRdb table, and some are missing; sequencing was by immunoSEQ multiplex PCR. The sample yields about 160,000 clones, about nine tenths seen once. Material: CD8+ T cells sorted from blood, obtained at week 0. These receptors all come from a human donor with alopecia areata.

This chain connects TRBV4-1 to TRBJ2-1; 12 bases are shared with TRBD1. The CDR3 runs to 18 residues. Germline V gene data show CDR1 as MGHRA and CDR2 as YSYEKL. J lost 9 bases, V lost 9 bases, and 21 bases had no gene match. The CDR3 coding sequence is TGCGCCAGTTCGGGACAGGGGGCCCCTGCCCTTTCTAGAGGTGAGCAGTTCTTC. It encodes CASSGQGAPALSRGEQFF.

CDR3 coding DNA: TGTGCCTGGAGTGTATTAACTACGTCAACGGGACAGCAAGCTTTCTTT. Protein: CAWSVLTTSTGQQAFF. The gene calls are TRBV30 and TRBJ1-1, with 7 positions matching TRBD1. There are 16 residues in the CDR3. The germline gives CDR1 GTSNPN, CDR2 SVGIG (reference sequence). J was trimmed by 9 bases and V by 0 bases; bases with no gene match: 16.

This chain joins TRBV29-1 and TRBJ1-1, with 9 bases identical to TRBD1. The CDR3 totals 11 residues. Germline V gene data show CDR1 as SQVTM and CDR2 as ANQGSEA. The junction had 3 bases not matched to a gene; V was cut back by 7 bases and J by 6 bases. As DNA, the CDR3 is TGCAGCGAGAGACAGGGGGCTGAAGCTTTCTTT. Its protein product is CSERQGAEAFF.

CDR3 protein: CSVVGGTDHANYGYTF. The CDR3, as DNA: TGCAGCGTTGTAGGGGGGACGGACCACGCTAACTATGGCTACACCTTC. This sequence joins TRBV29-1 and TRBJ1-2, with D maybe TRBD1 (6 bases). V dropped 4 bases and J dropped 0 bases, with 18 bases sitting between them. The CDR3 consists of 16 residues. CDR1 is SQVTM and CDR2 is ANQGSEA in the germline V gene. Using reference TRBV29-1 and TRBJ1-2 for the parts outside the CDR3, the full variable domain is SAVISQKPSRDICQRGTSLTIQCQVDSQVTMMFWYRQQPGQSLTLIATANQGSEATYESGFVIDKFPISRPNLTFSTLTVSNMSPEDSSIYLCSVVGGTDHANYGYTFGSGTRLTVV.

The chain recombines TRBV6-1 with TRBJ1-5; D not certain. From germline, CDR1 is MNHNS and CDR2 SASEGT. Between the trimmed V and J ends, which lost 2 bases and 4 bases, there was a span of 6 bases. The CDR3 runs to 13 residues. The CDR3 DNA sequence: TGTGCCAGCAGTGAATGGAGGAATCAGCCCCAGCATTTT. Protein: CASSEWRNQPQHF.

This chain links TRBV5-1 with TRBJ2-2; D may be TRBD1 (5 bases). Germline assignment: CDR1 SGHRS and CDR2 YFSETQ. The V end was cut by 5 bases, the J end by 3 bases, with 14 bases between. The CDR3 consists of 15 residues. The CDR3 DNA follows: TGCGCCAGCAGTGGGGCGGAGTCCCACACCGGGGAGCTGTTTTTT. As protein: CASSGAESHTGELFF.

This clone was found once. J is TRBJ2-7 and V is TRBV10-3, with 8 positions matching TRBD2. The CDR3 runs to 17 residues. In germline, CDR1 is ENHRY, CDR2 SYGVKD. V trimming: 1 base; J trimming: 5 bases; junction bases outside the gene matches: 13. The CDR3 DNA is TGTGCCATCAGTGAGTTAGGACTAGCTAAAAGTCGGCACGAGCAGTACTTC. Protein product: CAISELGLAKSRHEQYF.

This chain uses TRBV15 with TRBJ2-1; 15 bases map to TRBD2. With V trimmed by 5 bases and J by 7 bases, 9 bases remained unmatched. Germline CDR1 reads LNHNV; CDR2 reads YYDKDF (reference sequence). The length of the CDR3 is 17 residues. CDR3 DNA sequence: TGTGCCACCAGCGGCTGGACTAGCGGGGGGGCCTTAAATGAGCAGTTCTTC. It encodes CATSGWTSGGALNEQFF.

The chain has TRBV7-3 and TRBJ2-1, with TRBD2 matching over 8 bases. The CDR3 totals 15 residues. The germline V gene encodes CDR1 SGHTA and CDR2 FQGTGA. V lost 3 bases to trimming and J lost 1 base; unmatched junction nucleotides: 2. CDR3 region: CASSFVAGSYNEQFF. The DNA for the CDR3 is TGTGCCAGCAGCTTTGTAGCGGGGTCCTACAATGAGCAGTTCTTC.

The chain's CDR3 is CASSVEAGGYGDTQYF. DNA of the CDR3: TGTGCCAGCAGCGTAGAGGCGGGGGGCTATGGAGATACGCAGTATTTT. This chain connects TRBV9 to TRBJ2-3, with 8 nucleotides matching TRBD2. After removal of 0 bases from V and 5 bases from J, the junction contained 8 bases not matched to a gene. The CDR3 totals 16 residues. From germline, CDR1 is SGDLS and CDR2 YYNGEE.

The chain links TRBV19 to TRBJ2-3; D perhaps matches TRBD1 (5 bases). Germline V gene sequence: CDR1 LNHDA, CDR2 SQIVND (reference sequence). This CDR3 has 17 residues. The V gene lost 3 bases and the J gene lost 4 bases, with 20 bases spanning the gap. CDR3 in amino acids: CASSILGATVRSDTQYF. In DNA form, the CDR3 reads TGTGCCAGTAGTATTCTAGGGGCGACGGTCAGATCAGATACGCAGTATTTT.

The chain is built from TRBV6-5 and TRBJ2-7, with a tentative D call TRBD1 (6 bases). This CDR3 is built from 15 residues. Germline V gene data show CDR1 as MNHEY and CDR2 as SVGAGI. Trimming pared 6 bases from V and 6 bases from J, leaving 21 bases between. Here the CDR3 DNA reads TGTGCCAGCAGCCCGACACCGGGACATTTTTTCGAGCAGTACTTC. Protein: CASSPTPGHFFEQYF.

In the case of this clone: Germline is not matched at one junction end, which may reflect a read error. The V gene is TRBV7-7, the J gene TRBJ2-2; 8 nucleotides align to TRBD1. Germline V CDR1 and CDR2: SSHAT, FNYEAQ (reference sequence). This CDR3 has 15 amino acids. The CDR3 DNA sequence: TGTGCTAGCAGCTTAGACAGGGGGAACACCGGGGAGCTGTTTTTT. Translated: CASSLDRGNTGELFF.

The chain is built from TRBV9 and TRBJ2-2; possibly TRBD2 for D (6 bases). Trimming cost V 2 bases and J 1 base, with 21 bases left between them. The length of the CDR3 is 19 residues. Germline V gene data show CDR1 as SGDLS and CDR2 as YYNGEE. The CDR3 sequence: CASSVKTQGGSGNTGELFF. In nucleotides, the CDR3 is TGTGCCAGCAGCGTCAAAACTCAGGGAGGTAGCGGGAACACCGGGGAGCTGTTTTTT.

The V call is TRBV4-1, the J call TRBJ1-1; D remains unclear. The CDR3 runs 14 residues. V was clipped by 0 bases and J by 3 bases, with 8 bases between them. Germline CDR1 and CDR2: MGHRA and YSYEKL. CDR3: CASSQDWEDTEAFF. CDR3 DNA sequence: TGCGCCAGCAGCCAAGATTGGGAAGACACTGAAGCTTTCTTT.

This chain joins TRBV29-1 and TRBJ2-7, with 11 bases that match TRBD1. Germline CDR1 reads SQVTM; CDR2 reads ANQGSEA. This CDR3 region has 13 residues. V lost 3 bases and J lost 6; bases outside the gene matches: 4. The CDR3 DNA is TGCAGCGTTGATTGGACAGGGGGCAGCGAGCAGTACTTC. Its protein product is CSVDWTGGSEQYF.

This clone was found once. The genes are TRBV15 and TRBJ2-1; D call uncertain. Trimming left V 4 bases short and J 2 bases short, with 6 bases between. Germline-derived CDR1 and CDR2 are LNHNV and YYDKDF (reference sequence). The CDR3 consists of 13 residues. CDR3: CATSIGPYNEQFF. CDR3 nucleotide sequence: TGTGCCACCAGCATTGGTCCCTACAATGAGCAGTTCTTC.

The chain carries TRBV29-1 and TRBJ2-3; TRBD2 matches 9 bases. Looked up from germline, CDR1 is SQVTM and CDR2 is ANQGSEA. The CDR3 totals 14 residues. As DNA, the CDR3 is TGCGGGATGGGAGAGCGGGAGGTTCCGGTGCCGCAGTATTTT. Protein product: CGMGEREVPVPQYF.

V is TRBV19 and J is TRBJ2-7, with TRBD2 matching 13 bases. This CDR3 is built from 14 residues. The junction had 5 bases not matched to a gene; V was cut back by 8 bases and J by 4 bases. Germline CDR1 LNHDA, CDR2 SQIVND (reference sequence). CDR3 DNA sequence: TGTGCCAGTGGACTAGCGGGGGACCCATACGAGCAGTACTTC. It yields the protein CASGLAGDPYEQYF.

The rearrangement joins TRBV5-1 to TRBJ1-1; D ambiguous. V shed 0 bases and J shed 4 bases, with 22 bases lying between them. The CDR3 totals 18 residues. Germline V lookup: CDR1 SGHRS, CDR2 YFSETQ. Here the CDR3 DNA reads TGCGCCAGCAGCTTGGGTGGCGAGCCCTCCCACCGGAGCACTGAAGCTTTCTTT. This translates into CASSLGGEPSHRSTEAFF.

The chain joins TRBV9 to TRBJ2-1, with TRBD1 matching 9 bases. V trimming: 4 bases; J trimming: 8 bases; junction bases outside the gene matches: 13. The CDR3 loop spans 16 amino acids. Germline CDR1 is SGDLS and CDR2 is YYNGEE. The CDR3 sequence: CASSTTGTGILYEQFF. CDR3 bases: TGTGCCAGCAGCACAACCGGGACAGGGATCTTATATGAGCAGTTCTTC. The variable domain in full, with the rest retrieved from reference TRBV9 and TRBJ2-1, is DSGVTQTPKHLITATGQRVTLRCSPRSGDLSVYWYQQSLDQGLQFLIQYYNGEERAKGNILERFSAQQFPDLHSELNLSSLELGDSALYFCASSTTGTGILYEQFFGPGTRLTVL.

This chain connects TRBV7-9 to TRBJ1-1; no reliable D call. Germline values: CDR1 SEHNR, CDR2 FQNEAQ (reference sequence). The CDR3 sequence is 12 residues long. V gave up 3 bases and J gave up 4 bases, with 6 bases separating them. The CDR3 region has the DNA TGTGCCAGCAGCTTCGACCGCACTGAAGCTTTCTTT. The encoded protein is CASSFDRTEAFF.

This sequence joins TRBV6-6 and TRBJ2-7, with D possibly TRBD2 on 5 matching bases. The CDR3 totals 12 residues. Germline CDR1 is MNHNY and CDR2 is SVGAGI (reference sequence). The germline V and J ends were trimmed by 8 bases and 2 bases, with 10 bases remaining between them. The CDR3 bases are TGTGCCAGCGGGGAGTCTACCTACGAGCAGTACTTC. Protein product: CASGESTYEQYF.

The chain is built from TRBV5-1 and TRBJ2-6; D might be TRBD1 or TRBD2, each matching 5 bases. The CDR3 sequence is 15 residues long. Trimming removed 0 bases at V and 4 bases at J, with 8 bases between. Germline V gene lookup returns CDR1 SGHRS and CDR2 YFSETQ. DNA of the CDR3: TGCGCCAGCAGCTTGGCAGGGAGAGGGGCCAACGTCCTGACTTTC. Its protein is CASSLAGRGANVLTF.

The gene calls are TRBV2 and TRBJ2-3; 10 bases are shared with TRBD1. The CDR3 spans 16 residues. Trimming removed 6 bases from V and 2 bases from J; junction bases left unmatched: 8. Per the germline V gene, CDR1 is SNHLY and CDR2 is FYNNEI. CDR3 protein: CASSLDRGVPTDTQYF. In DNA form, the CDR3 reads TGTGCCAGCAGCTTGGACAGGGGGGTCCCCACAGATACGCAGTATTTT.

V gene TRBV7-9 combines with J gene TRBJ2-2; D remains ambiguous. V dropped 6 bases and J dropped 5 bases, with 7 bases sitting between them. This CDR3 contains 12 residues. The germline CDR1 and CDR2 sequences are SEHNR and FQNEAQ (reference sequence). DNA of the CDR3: TGTGCCAGCAGTAGGGAAACCGGGGAGCTGTTTTTT. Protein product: CASSRETGELFF.

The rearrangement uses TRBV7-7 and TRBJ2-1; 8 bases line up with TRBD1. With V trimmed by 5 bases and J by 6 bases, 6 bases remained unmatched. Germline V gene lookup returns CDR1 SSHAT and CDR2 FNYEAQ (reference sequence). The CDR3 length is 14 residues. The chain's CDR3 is CASSPSDRVNEQFF. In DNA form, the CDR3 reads TGTGCCAGCAGCCCCTCGGACAGGGTCAATGAGCAGTTCTTC.

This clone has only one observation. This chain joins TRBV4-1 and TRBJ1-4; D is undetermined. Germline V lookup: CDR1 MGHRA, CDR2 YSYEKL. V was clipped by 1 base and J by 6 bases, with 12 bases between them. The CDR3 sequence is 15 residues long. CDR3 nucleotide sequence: TGCGCCAGCAGCCAAGTCTCCCGGCCAGATGAAAAACTGTTTTTT. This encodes CASSQVSRPDEKLFF.

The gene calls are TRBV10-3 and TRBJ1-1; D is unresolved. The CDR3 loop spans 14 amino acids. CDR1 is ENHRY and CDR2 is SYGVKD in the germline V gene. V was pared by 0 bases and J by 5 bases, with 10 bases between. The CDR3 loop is CAISESKGSTEAFF. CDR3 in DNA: TGTGCCATCAGTGAGTCGAAAGGGAGTACTGAAGCTTTCTTT.

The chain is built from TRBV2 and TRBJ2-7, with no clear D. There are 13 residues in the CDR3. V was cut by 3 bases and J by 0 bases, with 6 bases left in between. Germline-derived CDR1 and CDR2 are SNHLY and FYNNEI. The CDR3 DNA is TGTGCCAGCAGTGAGTCGAGCTCCTACGAGCAGTACTTC. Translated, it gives CASSESSSYEQYF.

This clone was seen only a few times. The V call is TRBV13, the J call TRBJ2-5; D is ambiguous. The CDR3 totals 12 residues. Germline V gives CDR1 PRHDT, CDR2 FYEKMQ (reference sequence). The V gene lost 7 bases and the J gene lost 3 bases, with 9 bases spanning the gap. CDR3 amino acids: CASNTDEETQYF. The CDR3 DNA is TGTGCCAGCAACACAGACGAAGAGACCCAGTACTTC.

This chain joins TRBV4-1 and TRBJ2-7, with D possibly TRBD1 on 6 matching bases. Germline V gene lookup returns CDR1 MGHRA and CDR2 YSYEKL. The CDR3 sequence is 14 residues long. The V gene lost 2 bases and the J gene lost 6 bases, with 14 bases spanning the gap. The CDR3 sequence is CASSQRQVAGEQYF. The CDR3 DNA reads TGCGCCAGCAGCCAACGACAGGTGGCGGGCGAGCAGTACTTC.